A selection of T cell receptor beta chains follows, all from one sample in a study of blood T cell repertoires in COVID-19. Sequenced by immunoSEQ multiplex PCR; TCRdb stores in-frame clones only, minus some. The sample has about 170,000 clones; around nine tenths are singletons. The sequenced material came from peripheral blood. These receptors were obtained from a man younger than 35 with active or convalescent COVID-19. The CDR3 runs from the conserved cysteine through the conserved F or W. Expanded clones get a size class; other rows say once, few or many, or leave the size out.

-	TRBJ1-5	TRBV2	CASTGDSNQPQHF
-	TRBJ1-5	TRBV5-6	CASGAKGSQPQHF
-	TRBJ1-5	TRBV7-9	CASSSDSVQPQHF
-	TRBJ1-6	TRBV5-6	CASSRQIGNSPLHF
-	TRBJ1-6	TRBV11-3	CASSLAGGANNSPLHF
-	TRBJ1-1	TRBV28	CASSFVRQSEAFF
-	TRBJ1-6	TRBV2	CASSGTVNSPLHF
-	TRBJ2-2	TRBV11-2	CASSLDRDRGMELFF
-	TRBJ1-5	TRBV4-1	CASSQGDRGGGTQHF
-	TRBJ2-1	TRBV7-2	CASSFGQGANEQFF
-	TRBJ2-2	TRBV9	CASNSGGALGELFF
-	TRBJ2-3	TRBV6-5	CASKGRNTDTQYF
-	TRBJ1-4	TRBV18	CASSRGTNEKLFF
-	TRBJ1-5	TRBV2	CASSVSGSNQPQHF
once	TRBJ2-5	TRBV5-1	CASSIGASGQETQYF
once	TRBJ2-7	TRBV9	CASSGGTSVNEQYF
-	TRBJ2-5	TRBV11-2	CASSEDLAGEGRETQYF
-	TRBJ1-5	TRBV2	CASTGRTRNQPQHF
-	TRBJ1-1	TRBV7-3	CASSLFGLDTEAFF
-	TRBJ2-3	TRBV10-3	CAISESRLKGATDTQYF
-	TRBJ1-6	TRBV30	CASFSQGWSSPLHF
-	TRBJ2-5	TRBV5-1	CASSLGGTGGRMETQYF
few	TRBJ1-6	TRBV15	CATSILPGQGGSPLHF
-	TRBJ2-7	TRBV11-3	CASSPTFSGRKFDEQYF
-	TRBJ1-1	TRBV28	CASSFVWGTRATEAFF
once	TRBJ1-5	TRBV12-5	CASGIDQPQHF
-	TRBJ1-1	TRBV2	CASRGQILNTEAFF
-	TRBJ2-7	TRBV7-3	CASSLSPSYEQYF
-	TRBJ2-7	TRBV23-1	CASSQSLRGDYEQYF
-	TRBJ1-1	TRBV6-5	CASSGGIRDTEAFF
-	TRBJ1-2	TRBV7-9	CASSSQGIGGYTF
-	TRBJ1-1	TRBV14	CASSQEPVVETEAFF
-	TRBJ2-7	TRBV29-1	CSVEVPLREQYF
once	TRBJ1-1	TRBV10-3	CAISESTGEYTEAFF
-	TRBJ1-3	TRBV27	CASSLSIGLGNTIYF
-	TRBJ2-5	TRBV9	CASSVGVAGGIQETQYF
once	TRBJ1-2	TRBV15	CATSRGQGRGANYGYTF
once	TRBJ1-4	TRBV7-2	CASSLPLTESYNEKLFF
once	TRBJ1-5	TRBV7-9	CASSLAAVQPQHF
-	TRBJ2-1	TRBV14	CASSQVDGTGQFF
once	TRBJ2-3	TRBV24-1	CATSDFVNSNTDTQYF
-	TRBJ2-1	TRBV6-5	CASQRQRSMYNEQFF
once	TRBJ2-7	TRBV29-1	CSADGGYEQYF
-	TRBJ2-5	TRBV5-1	CASSLISALQETQYF
-	TRBJ2-7	TRBV5-4	CASSLGRYEQYF
few	TRBJ1-1	TRBV7-3	CASSPQGGGSEAFF
once	TRBJ2-1	TRBV11-2	CASSWGAQQFF
-	TRBJ2-2	TRBV5-1	CASSRLRGQDNTGELFF
-	TRBJ2-1	TRBV5-1	CASSLFDRYNEQFF
-	TRBJ1-3	TRBV18	CASSPPGGPSGNTIYF
-	TRBJ1-1	TRBV6-5	CASNPRGGAEAFF
-	TRBJ1-4	TRBV20-1	CSASRTEDNEKLFF
once	TRBJ1-5	TRBV5-1	CASSLTGDGNQPQHF
-	TRBJ1-6	TRBV19	CASSGTLNSPLHF
-	TRBJ1-1	TRBV24-1	CATSGAGGNTEAFF